The rows below give T cell receptor beta chains drawn from one sample of a study of blood T cell repertoires in COVID-19. The protocol was immunoSEQ multiplex PCR, while the TCRdb copy is restricted to in-frame clones and leaves out a portion. The profile shows approximately 50,000 clones, 82% of them singletons. Sequencing was carried out using peripheral blood. These receptors were taken from a man older than 75 with COVID-19, enrolled during active disease. CDR3s include the opening cysteine and the closing phenylalanine or tryptophan.

TRBV28 CASSRIALNQPQHF
TRBV28 CASRRRDRISSEQYF
TRBV6-2/TRBV6-3 CASSPLRTGTFSNQPQHF
TRBV6-5 CASSRTAMNTEAFF
TRBV11-2 CASRGTSGGSNTGELFF
TRBV18 CASSPTQGAPANEQYF
TRBV5-5 CASSGTGDPSYNEQFF
TRBV5-5 CASYRGYTGELFF
TRBV7-9 CASSIHTSGANVLTF
TRBV9 CASSRTANSNQPQHF
TRBV7-9 CASSTREDAGYTF
TRBV6-2/TRBV6-3 CASSDQANYGYTF
TRBV18 CASSPPSGRVTDTQYF
TRBV28 CASSLIRVGGEGNQPQHF
TRBV7-2 CASSSSFGETQYF
TRBV27 CASSLLGGQPQHF